This entry is about one T cell receptor beta chain. The data are from a study of CD8+ T cells in alopecia areata. cDNA reverse transcribed from extracted RNA served as the sequencing template. Sequencing used immunoSEQ multiplex PCR; TCRdb keeps in-frame clones, though not all of them. The table includes roughly 150,000 clones, about 51% detected once. The V gene's germline CDR1 is MNHEY and CDR2 SMNVEV (reference sequence). The CDR3 is 15 amino acids. With 7 bases clipped from V and 0 bases from J, the junction kept 5 bases outside the gene matches. The receptor's source is a human donor with alopecia areata. Specimen: CD8+ T cells sorted from blood, collected at week 0. The chain carries TRBV27 and TRBJ2-3; 9 nucleotides align to TRBD2. The CDR3 region is CASTRAGGSTDTQYF. CDR3 DNA: TGTGCCAGCACCCGAGCGGGGGGCAGCACAGATACGCAGTATTTT.